The T cell receptor (beta chain) under discussion was sequenced for a study of cytomegalovirus exposure and HLA in healthy donors. Findings and caveats of the study: Per published reports, the classifier diagnosed cytomegalovirus status with high specificity and sensitivity. V- and J-gene trimming of TCR beta was linked (in a later analysis) to a missense DCLRE1C variant. Overall, some 160 TCR beta chains were annotated as cytomegalovirus-associated.

In the PCR, 60 Vbeta and 13 Jbeta primers were used. Sequencing used immunoSEQ multiplex PCR; TCRdb keeps in-frame clones, though not all of them. Altogether roughly 110,000 clones are present, roughly 80% being singletons, with the ten largest covering roughly 3.6%. Details on this clone: As yet, its antigen is unknown.

V was trimmed by 2 bases and J by 5 bases, leaving 13 bases between them. CDR3 length: 15 residues. Germline loops: CDR1 SGDLS, CDR2 YYNGEE. The clonotype originates from a man aged 55-75 years in good health and CMV-seronegative. This chain joins TRBV9 and TRBJ2-2, with D maybe TRBD2 (6 bases). Sequences were obtained from PBMCs. The CDR3 sequence is CASSVKGTYTGELFF. CDR3 coding DNA: TGTGCCAGCAGCGTGAAGGGGACTTATACCGGGGAGCTGTTTTTT.